A single sample is the source of the 24 T cell receptor beta chains below, sequenced in a study of beta chain features in type 1 diabetes. TCRB transcripts that were expressed got sequenced, as all of the isolated RNA had been reverse transcribed. The protocol was immunoSEQ multiplex PCR, while the TCRdb copy is restricted to in-frame clones and leaves out a portion. The table lists hundreds of thousands of clones, approximately 30% of them singletons. Source material: naive CD4+ T cells from blood. Receptor source: a young man in good health.

The chain links TRBV28 to TRBJ1-4; 8 bases are a match to TRBD1. Germline trimming cut 6 bases from V and 5 bases from J; bases unmatched to any gene: 5. Looked up from germline, CDR1 is MDHEN and CDR2 is SYDVKM. This CDR3 has 14 residues. The CDR3 nucleotides read TGTGCCAGCAGGGGACAGGCAGGGAATGAAAAACTGTTTTTT. Its translation: CASRGQAGNEKLFF.

This clone has a handful of counts. The chain is built from TRBV30 and TRBJ1-1; tentatively, D is TRBD1 (6 bases). Germline V gene data show CDR1 as GTSNPN and CDR2 as SVGIG (reference sequence). Trimming removed 4 bases at V and 1 base at J, with 13 bases between. The length of the CDR3 is 14 residues. CDR3 in amino acids: CAWNRDTQNTEAFF. Here the CDR3 DNA reads TGTGCCTGGAACCGGGACACCCAGAACACTGAAGCTTTCTTT.

V and J are TRBV10-3 and TRBJ2-7; 11 bases agree with TRBD1. The germline V gene encodes CDR1 ENHRY and CDR2 SYGVKD. V shed 2 bases, J shed 2 bases, and the junction held 5 bases outside the gene matches. The CDR3 consists of 16 residues. CDR3 in amino acids: CAISELPGQGAYEQYF. The CDR3 DNA reads as TGTGCCATCAGTGAGCTACCGGGACAGGGGGCCTACGAGCAGTACTTC.

This clone was seen a few times. J is TRBJ2-1 and V is TRBV30; the D gene is possibly TRBD1 (6 bases). The V and J ends lost 3 bases and 4 bases respectively, with 13 bases between them. The CDR3 totals 14 residues. Germline V gene sequence: CDR1 GTSNPN, CDR2 SVGIG (reference sequence). CDR3 nucleotides: TGTGCCTGGAGAAGGGCAGGGGAATACAATGAGCAGTTCTTC. As protein: CAWRRAGEYNEQFF. Variable domain in full (rest from reference TRBV30 and TRBJ2-1): SQTIHQWPATLVQPVGSPLSLECTVEGTSNPNLYWYRQAAGRGLQLLFYSVGIGQISSEVPQNLSASRPQDRQFILSSKKLLLSDSGFYLCAWRRAGEYNEQFFGPGTRLTVL.

The gene calls are TRBV7-2 and TRBJ2-7, with 8 bases lining up with TRBD1. V gave up 5 bases and J gave up 3 bases; unmatched junction bases: 6. This CDR3 is 14 amino acids long. CDR1 SGHTA and CDR2 FQGNSA come from the germline V gene. The CDR3 DNA follows: TGTGCCAGCAGCACGGACAGGGAAGTCTACGAGCAGTACTTC. This gives the protein CASSTDREVYEQYF.

The chain couples TRBV13 to TRBJ2-1, with TRBD2 matching over 11 bases. The CDR3 is 15 amino acids. V shed 4 bases, J shed 3 bases, and the junction held 2 bases outside the gene matches. Germline CDR1 and CDR2: PRHDT and FYEKMQ (reference sequence). Here the CDR3 DNA reads TGTGCCAGCAGCTCTCTAGCGGGAGGCTACAATGAGCAGTTCTTC. The encoded protein is CASSSLAGGYNEQFF. The full variable domain, rest sourced from reference TRBV13 and TRBJ2-1, is AAGVIQSPRHLIKEKRETATLKCYPIPRHDTVYWYQQGPGQDPQFLISFYEKMQSDKGSIPDRFSAQQFSDYHSELNMSSLELGDSALYFCASSSLAGGYNEQFFGPGTRLTVL.

The gene calls are TRBV6-1 and TRBJ2-1; D possibly corresponds to TRBD2 (6 bases). The germline CDR1 and CDR2 sequences are MNHNS and SASEGT. The CDR3 is 14 residues long. V lost 4 bases and J lost 0, with 7 bases in between. The CDR3 sequence: CASSGSGSYNEQFF. In nucleotides, the CDR3 is TGTGCCAGCAGTGGTAGCGGCTCCTACAATGAGCAGTTCTTC.

Worth noting for this clone: Other nucleotide sequences in the sample specify the same CDR3. This chain links TRBV20-1 with TRBJ1-3; D not certain. V lost 2 bases and J lost 4, with 3 bases in between. This CDR3 contains 11 residues. Germline V CDR1 and CDR2: DFQATT, SNEGSKA (reference sequence). Written as DNA, the CDR3 is TGCAGTGCTAGATCCGGAAACACCATATATTTT. Its protein product is CSARSGNTIYF.

This clone was seen only a few times. J is TRBJ1-1 and V is TRBV28; TRBD1 might be the D (5 bases). The germline CDR1 and CDR2 sequences are MDHEN and SYDVKM. The CDR3 length is 13 residues. Trimming took 6 bases from V and 2 from J, leaving 10 bases between them. CDR3 coding DNA: TGTGCCAGCAGGGCCAGGGTAAACACTGAAGCTTTCTTT. Protein: CASRARVNTEAFF.

This clone was seen a handful of times. The chain recombines TRBV9 with TRBJ2-1; 9 nucleotides match TRBD2. The CDR3 is 16 residues long. Germline V gene data show CDR1 as SGDLS and CDR2 as YYNGEE. Unmatched junction bases numbered 6, after V lost 4 bases and J lost 1 base. This chain's CDR3 is CASSSRGRGSYNEQFF. DNA of the CDR3: TGTGCCAGCAGCTCCCGCGGGAGGGGGTCCTACAATGAGCAGTTCTTC.

The chain is built from TRBV2 and TRBJ1-1; unclear D gene. The CDR3 runs 11 residues. The germline V gene has CDR1 SNHLY and CDR2 FYNNEI. V was pared by 6 bases and J by 1 base, with 3 bases between. The CDR3 region is CASRENTEAFF. CDR3 in DNA: TGTGCCAGCAGGGAGAACACTGAAGCTTTCTTT.

The rearrangement uses TRBV7-8 and TRBJ2-5, with 7 bases matching TRBD2. Germline lookup yields CDR1 SGHVS and CDR2 FQNEAQ. V lost 5 bases, J lost 5 bases, and 5 bases stayed unmatched. The CDR3 has 13 residues. DNA of the CDR3: TGTGCCAGCAGCAACAGCGGGATGGAGACCCAGTACTTC. Amino acids: CASSNSGMETQYF.

With regard to this clone: Other DNA sequences in the sample encode the same CDR3. This rearrangement joins TRBV9 to TRBJ2-1; no clear D. The CDR3 has 14 residues. CDR1 is SGDLS, CDR2 YYNGEE, per germline. Trimming took off 0 bases at V and 2 bases at J, with 6 bases between the two ends. For the CDR3, the DNA is TGTGCCAGCAGCGTAGCGGGTGCCTACAATGAGCAGTTCTTC. Translated: CASSVAGAYNEQFF.

This clone was counted only a few times. The chain employs TRBV28 and TRBJ1-2; D not resolved. This CDR3 contains 15 residues. In germline, CDR1 is MDHEN, CDR2 SYDVKM. Trimming removed 1 base at V and 6 bases at J, with 15 bases between. Written as DNA, the CDR3 is TGTGCCAGCAGTTTATCAGGACCCACGGAGGATGGCTACACCTTC. It codes for CASSLSGPTEDGYTF.

This clone came up a few times. The chain is built from TRBV7-9 and TRBJ2-5; D not resolved. CDR1 is SEHNR and CDR2 is FQNEAQ in the germline V gene (reference sequence). V was shortened by 5 bases and J by 0 bases, with 10 bases between the two germline ends. The CDR3 has 14 amino acids. CDR3 sequence (DNA): TGTGCCAGCAGCCCTACCTCGTACCAAGAGACCCAGTACTTC. Translation gives CASSPTSYQETQYF.

This clone was counted between two and nine times. This chain joins TRBV7-2 and TRBJ1-3; D perhaps matches TRBD1 (6 bases). Trimming removed 0 bases from V and 4 bases from J, with 10 bases in between. The length of the CDR3 is 15 residues. Germline CDR1 is SGHTA and CDR2 is FQGNSA. DNA for the CDR3: TGTGCCAGCAGCTTAGCGAACAGGGACGGAAACACCATATATTTT. This gives the protein CASSLANRDGNTIYF.

The chain employs TRBV7-3 and TRBJ2-2; 13 positions agree with TRBD2. The germline V gene has CDR1 SGHTA and CDR2 FQGTGA. J lost 5 bases, V lost 4 bases, and 10 bases had no gene match. The CDR3 totals 18 residues. The CDR3 bases are TGTGCCAGCAGCTCCGGACTAGCGGGAGCCAGTGGGACCGGGGAGCTGTTTTTT. This encodes CASSSGLAGASGTGELFF.

The V gene is TRBV7-2, the J gene TRBJ2-1, with 8 bases that match TRBD2. The CDR3 runs to 13 residues. Germline CDR1 is SGHTA and CDR2 is FQGNSA. The V segment lost 5 bases and the J segment 7 bases; nucleotides outside the gene matches: 4. The DNA of the CDR3 is TGTGCCAGCAGCCGGACTAGCCCGAATGAGCAGTTCTTC. Its translation: CASSRTSPNEQFF.

The chain is built from TRBV30 and TRBJ2-7, with TRBD2 identical over 9 bases. Germline CDR1 and CDR2: GTSNPN and SVGIG (reference sequence). The CDR3 length is 14 residues. The J segment lost 3 bases and the V segment lost 4 bases, leaving 7 bases of the junction unmatched. The CDR3 sequence: CAWTRTSAYYEQYF. For the CDR3, the DNA is TGTGCCTGGACTCGGACTAGCGCCTACTACGAGCAGTACTTC.

J is TRBJ1-1 and V is TRBV29-1; perhaps TRBD1 as D (6 bases). V was trimmed by 6 bases and J by 1 base, leaving 12 bases between them. This CDR3 is built from 13 residues. CDR1 is SQVTM, CDR2 ANQGSEA, per germline. The DNA for the CDR3 is TGCAGCGTCCTGGGACATAGGAACACTGAAGCTTTCTTT. It is translated as CSVLGHRNTEAFF. Complete variable domain (other parts from reference TRBV29-1 and TRBJ1-1): SAVISQKPSRDICQRGTSLTIQCQVDSQVTMMFWYRQQPGQSLTLIATANQGSEATYESGFVIDKFPISRPNLTFSTLTVSNMSPEDSSIYLCSVLGHRNTEAFFGQGTRLTVV.

This clone was counted only a few times. The chain combines TRBV13 with TRBJ2-3; a possible D gene is TRBD1 (6 bases). The CDR3 loop spans 18 amino acids. CDR1 PRHDT and CDR2 FYEKMQ come from the germline V gene (reference sequence). The V and J ends lost 4 bases and 1 base respectively, with 21 bases between them. DNA of the CDR3: TGTGCCAGCAGCTGGTCCCGGGACAACCATAGGGGCACAGATACGCAGTATTTT. Its protein product is CASSWSRDNHRGTDTQYF.

V gene TRBV30 combines with J gene TRBJ2-7; 9 bases map to TRBD1. The germline V gene has CDR1 GTSNPN and CDR2 SVGIG (reference sequence). Losses at the gene ends were 1 base for V and 4 bases for J; bases not matched to a gene: 8. The CDR3 totals 15 residues. CDR3 sequence (DNA): TGTGCCTGGAGTGGGAGCCGGGACAGGGCTTACGAGCAGTACTTC. Its translation is CAWSGSRDRAYEQYF. Using reference TRBV30 and TRBJ2-7 for the parts outside the CDR3, the full variable domain is SQTIHQWPATLVQPVGSPLSLECTVEGTSNPNLYWYRQAAGRGLQLLFYSVGIGQISSEVPQNLSASRPQDRQFILSSKKLLLSDSGFYLCAWSGSRDRAYEQYFGPGTRLTVT.

This clone was counted a few times. This chain connects TRBV29-1 to TRBJ1-2; D is perhaps TRBD1 (5 bases). CDR1 is SQVTM, CDR2 ANQGSEA, per germline. The CDR3 totals 12 residues. Trimming cost V 3 bases and J 6 bases, with 11 bases left between them. Here the CDR3 DNA reads TGCAGCGTTGACGGGCAGGGCCATGGCTACACCTTC. The encoded protein is CSVDGQGHGYTF.

This clone was observed a few times. The V and J genes are TRBV29-1 and TRBJ2-7, with a tentative D call TRBD2 (5 bases). Germline values: CDR1 SQVTM, CDR2 ANQGSEA. Trimming stripped 8 bases from V and 0 bases from J, with 17 bases between. This CDR3 has 14 residues. For the CDR3, the DNA is TGCAGCTACACTAGGAGCGGTTACTCCTACGAGCAGTACTTC. Translating gives CSYTRSGYSYEQYF.